These 14 T cell receptor beta chains came from one sample sequenced in a study of blood T cell repertoires in COVID-19. The protocol was immunoSEQ multiplex PCR, while the TCRdb copy is restricted to in-frame clones and leaves out a portion. This sample has approximately 130,000 clones, with roughly 90% found just once. Input material: peripheral blood. The receptors originated from a man aged 45 to 65 with acute or convalescent COVID-19.

The chain joins TRBV15 to TRBJ2-7, with 7 bases matching TRBD1. Trimming at V came to 4 bases and at J to 0 bases, leaving 3 bases not matched to a gene. CDR3 size: 14 residues. CDR1 is LNHNV and CDR2 is YYDKDF in the germline V gene (reference sequence). The CDR3 loop reads CATSTRDSSYEQYF. Written as DNA, the CDR3 is TGTGCCACCAGCACCCGGGACAGCTCCTACGAGCAGTACTTC.

V is TRBV6-5 and J is TRBJ2-3; 13 bases are a match to TRBD2. Germline CDR1 and CDR2: MNHEY and SVGAGI. J lost 5 bases, V lost 0 bases, and 2 bases had no gene match. CDR3 size: 16 residues. The CDR3 nucleotides read TGTGCCAGCAGTTACTCGAGACTAGCGGGGGGAGATACGCAGTATTTT. Protein product: CASSYSRLAGGDTQYF.

This clone was observed at least ten times. The gene calls are TRBV6-1 and TRBJ2-1; D is perhaps TRBD1 (5 bases). The CDR3 length is 17 residues. Trimming cost V 3 bases and J 1 base, with 16 bases left between them. Germline CDR1 and CDR2: MNHNS and SASEGT. In DNA form, the CDR3 reads TGTGCCAGCAGTGAGGGATGGGCGCCAGGGTCCTACAATGAGCAGTTCTTC. Amino acid sequence: CASSEGWAPGSYNEQFF.

The J gene is TRBJ2-2, the V gene TRBV4-1, with 9 bases fitting TRBD2. Per germline, CDR1 MGHRA and CDR2 YSYEKL. The length of the CDR3 is 17 residues. J gave up 4 bases and V 2 bases, and 8 bases lay outside the gene matches. Here the CDR3 reads CASSQWGLAGSTGELFF. CDR3 nucleotide sequence: TGCGCCAGCAGCCAATGGGGGCTAGCGGGATCCACCGGGGAGCTGTTTTTT.

The chain is built from TRBV6-5 and TRBJ2-7; TRBD1 is a possible D gene (5 bases). This CDR3 has 15 amino acids. Germline CDR1 MNHEY, CDR2 SVGAGI. The ends were cut back, 6 bases at V and 3 bases at J, with 18 bases in the middle. CDR3 DNA sequence: TGTGCCAGCAGGTCAATGGGGCCGCCCGGCTACGAGCAGTACTTC. Its protein is CASRSMGPPGYEQYF.

The CDR3: CASSLIQGFGYTF. CDR3 sequence (DNA): TGCGCCAGCAGCTTGATACAGGGGTTTGGCTACACCTTC. This chain connects TRBV5-1 to TRBJ1-2, with 7 bases matching TRBD1. The CDR3 runs 13 residues. With V trimmed by 1 base and J by 7 bases, 4 bases remained unmatched. The V gene's germline CDR1 is SGHRS and CDR2 YFSETQ.

The chain couples TRBV18 to TRBJ1-1; D unresolved. Trimming cost V 2 bases and J 1 base, with 5 bases left between them. The CDR3 length is 13 residues. Germline lookup yields CDR1 KGHSH and CDR2 LQKENI. The CDR3 DNA is TGTGCCAGCTCACCAGGAGGGAACACTGAAGCTTTCTTT. Its protein is CASSPGGNTEAFF.

The chain recombines TRBV6-5 with TRBJ1-2; D perhaps matches TRBD1 (6 bases). V dropped 6 bases and J dropped 5 bases, with 16 bases sitting between them. The CDR3 runs 14 residues. Germline lookup yields CDR1 MNHEY and CDR2 SVGAGI. The CDR3 region is CASRDTGTPYGYTF. In DNA form, the CDR3 reads TGTGCCAGCAGGGATACCGGGACACCTTATGGCTACACCTTC.

The chain has TRBV4-1 and TRBJ2-3; weak D call: TRBD1 (6 bases). There are 16 residues in the CDR3. The V end was cut by 4 bases, the J end by 0 bases, with 14 bases between. The germline CDR1 and CDR2 sequences are MGHRA and YSYEKL. The CDR3 sequence is CASSPPQGSSTDTQYF. CDR3 DNA: TGCGCCAGCAGCCCTCCACAGGGCTCTAGCACAGATACGCAGTATTTT.

The rearrangement uses TRBV7-9 and TRBJ1-5, with D unresolved. The CDR3 runs 12 residues. CDR1 and CDR2 from the germline V gene are SEHNR and FQNEAQ (reference sequence). V lost 3 bases and J lost 7, with 7 bases in between. As DNA, the CDR3 is TGTGCCAGCAGCTTTTCGGGGCAGCCCCAGCATTTT. Residues: CASSFSGQPQHF.

This chain joins TRBV19 and TRBJ2-4; 7 bases are shared with TRBD1. V lost 7 bases and J lost 8; bases outside the gene matches: 14. CDR3 length: 15 residues. Germline V gene lookup returns CDR1 LNHDA and CDR2 SQIVND (reference sequence). The CDR3 spells CASTIGPTGVYIQYF. DNA for the CDR3: TGTGCCAGTACCATCGGCCCTACAGGGGTATACATTCAGTACTTC.

The chain has TRBV20-1 and TRBJ2-7; D ambiguous. V was trimmed by 6 bases and J by 1 base, leaving 7 bases between them. Germline CDR1 is DFQATT and CDR2 is SNEGSKA (reference sequence). The CDR3 length is 11 residues. CDR3 in DNA: TGCAGTGCCCCGCGTTCCTACGAGCAGTACTTC. Translated: CSAPRSYEQYF.

The V gene is TRBV9, the J gene TRBJ1-6; TRBD1 matches 8 bases. There are 17 residues in the CDR3. With V trimmed by 7 bases and J by 3 bases, 12 bases remained unmatched. Germline loops: CDR1 SGDLS, CDR2 YYNGEE. The CDR3 region is CASGQSPGGVYNSPLHF. The CDR3 DNA follows: TGTGCCAGCGGCCAATCCCCAGGGGGCGTCTATAATTCACCCCTCCACTTT. The whole variable domain, remainder taken from reference TRBV9 and TRBJ1-6, is DSGVTQTPKHLITATGQRVTLRCSPRSGDLSVYWYQQSLDQGLQFLIQYYNGEERAKGNILERFSAQQFPDLHSELNLSSLELGDSALYFCASGQSPGGVYNSPLHFGNGTRLTVT.

As for this clone: Other DNA sequences in this sample translate to the same CDR3. The V call is TRBV13, the J call TRBJ2-2; D is ambiguous. V dropped 0 bases and J dropped 4 bases, with 6 bases sitting between them. This CDR3 region has 14 residues. Germline V gene sequence: CDR1 PRHDT, CDR2 FYEKMQ (reference sequence). CDR3 DNA sequence: TGTGCCAGCAGCTTAGGCAGGTCCACCGGGGAGCTGTTTTTT. Protein product: CASSLGRSTGELFF.